Listed below are T cell receptor beta chains from one sample, sequenced in a study of vaccination and CD4 T cells after COVID-19. Their cognate antigens are unknown. TCRdb itself ran the PCR reads through MiXCR, one entry per CDR3 protein. The sample has roughly 11,000 distinct CDR3 sequences, about 57% seen once. Sequences were obtained from CD4+ T cells from blood, cultured in vitro. The receptors stem from a human donor who had recovered from COVID-19. The CDR3 runs from the conserved cysteine through the conserved F or W. A D gene is named only where the DNA matches it firmly. A row's size may be missing; if present it is once, few, many or a size class.

j_gene: TRBJ1-5; abundance: few; d_gene: TRBD1; v_gene: TRBV6-5; CDR3aa: CASSYRDRGQPQHF; CDR3nt: TGTGCCAGCAGTTACCGAGACAGGGGACAGCCCCAGCATTTT
j_gene: TRBJ1-6; abundance: .; d_gene: TRBD1; v_gene: TRBV20-1; CDR3aa: CSAGRQGAVTSPLHF; CDR3nt: TGCAGTGCCGGCCGACAGGGGGCGGTTACTTCACCCCTCCACTTT
j_gene: TRBJ2-2; abundance: few; d_gene: TRBD2; v_gene: TRBV27; CDR3aa: CASSLLTRLAPGELFF; CDR3nt: TGTGCCAGCAGTTTACTAACTCGACTAGCGCCCGGGGAGCTGTTTTTT
j_gene: TRBJ1-2; abundance: .; d_gene: TRBD1; v_gene: TRBV6-1; CDR3aa: CASSPDRSSYGYTF; CDR3nt: TGTGCCAGCAGCCCGGACAGGTCCAGCTATGGCTACACCTTC
j_gene: TRBJ2-1; abundance: .; d_gene: TRBD2; v_gene: TRBV6-1; CDR3aa: CASSTSRLAGGPDEQFF; CDR3nt: TGTGCCAGCAGCACCTCTCGGCTAGCGGGGGGGCCGGATGAGCAGTTCTTC
j_gene: TRBJ1-1; abundance: .; d_gene: TRBD1; v_gene: TRBV24-1; CDR3aa: CATRAHGQGNTEAFF; CDR3nt: TGTGCCACCAGAGCCCACGGACAGGGTAACACTGAAGCTTTCTTT
j_gene: TRBJ2-7; abundance: .; d_gene: TRBD2; v_gene: TRBV28; CDR3aa: CASRTPLAGVYEQYF; CDR3nt: TGTGCCAGCAGAACCCCCTTGGCGGGAGTTTACGAGCAGTACTTC
j_gene: TRBJ2-7; abundance: .; d_gene: TRBD2; v_gene: TRBV27; CDR3aa: CASSFLAGGSSYEQYF; CDR3nt: TGTGCCAGCAGTTTCCTAGCGGGAGGATCGTCCTACGAGCAGTACTTC
j_gene: TRBJ2-5; abundance: .; d_gene: TRBD1; v_gene: TRBV29-1; CDR3aa: CSGGTGDLETQYF; CDR3nt: TGCAGCGGAGGGACAGGGGACTTGGAGACCCAGTACTTC
j_gene: TRBJ2-1; abundance: medium-sized; d_gene: TRBD2; v_gene: TRBV6-1; CDR3aa: CASRSRGALEQFF; CDR3nt: TGTGCCAGCAGATCGCGGGGGGCCCTTGAGCAGTTCTTC
j_gene: TRBJ2-6; abundance: .; d_gene: .; v_gene: TRBV6-4; CDR3aa: CASSDRDSGANVLTF; CDR3nt: TGTGCCAGCAGTGACAGGGACTCTGGGGCCAACGTCCTGACTTTC
j_gene: TRBJ2-4; abundance: large; d_gene: .; v_gene: TRBV6-2/TRBV6-3; CDR3aa: CASSKTGVAKNIQYF; CDR3nt: TGTGCCAGCAGTAAAACGGGGGTAGCCAAAAACATTCAGTACTTC
j_gene: TRBJ1-2; abundance: .; d_gene: .; v_gene: TRBV7-3; CDR3aa: CASSSGRGHGYTF; CDR3nt: TGTGCCAGCAGCTCAGGGAGGGGTCATGGCTACACCTTC
j_gene: TRBJ2-7; abundance: .; d_gene: .; v_gene: TRBV18; CDR3aa: CASSHSGHPYEQYF; CDR3nt: TGTGCCAGCTCTCATTCGGGACACCCCTACGAGCAGTACTTC
j_gene: TRBJ1-5; abundance: .; d_gene: .; v_gene: TRBV6-5; CDR3aa: CASSYSGAGQPQHF; CDR3nt: TGTGCCAGCAGTTACTCGGGAGCGGGGCAGCCCCAGCATTTT
j_gene: TRBJ2-3; abundance: .; d_gene: .; v_gene: TRBV5-1; CDR3aa: CASSSNTDTQYF; CDR3nt: TGCGCCAGCAGCTCGAACACAGATACGCAGTATTTT
j_gene: TRBJ2-5; abundance: .; d_gene: TRBD1; v_gene: TRBV28; CDR3aa: CASSSPGQGIGETQYF; CDR3nt: TGTGCCAGCAGCTCCCCGGGACAGGGTATAGGAGAGACCCAGTACTTC
j_gene: TRBJ1-1; abundance: .; d_gene: .; v_gene: TRBV20-1; CDR3aa: CSADRTMNTEAFF; CDR3nt: TGCAGTGCCGACAGGACGATGAACACTGAAGCTTTCTTT
j_gene: TRBJ2-7; abundance: .; d_gene: TRBD1; v_gene: TRBV7-7; CDR3aa: CASSLGTGAGDEQYF; CDR3nt: TGTGCTAGCAGCTTAGGGACAGGGGCGGGGGACGAGCAGTACTTC
j_gene: TRBJ2-1; abundance: .; d_gene: .; v_gene: TRBV24-1; CDR3aa: CATIRLQDEQFF; CDR3nt: TGTGCCACCATAAGACTTCAAGATGAGCAGTTCTTC
j_gene: TRBJ2-1; abundance: few; d_gene: .; v_gene: TRBV7-2; CDR3aa: CASRPPSNEQFF; CDR3nt: TGTGCCAGCAGGCCTCCTAGCAATGAGCAGTTCTTC
j_gene: TRBJ1-1; abundance: .; d_gene: .; v_gene: TRBV2; CDR3aa: CASRQALNTEAFF; CDR3nt: TGTGCCAGCAGACAGGCCTTGAACACTGAAGCTTTCTTT
j_gene: TRBJ1-1; abundance: .; d_gene: .; v_gene: TRBV5-1; CDR3aa: CASSLMGNTEAFF; CDR3nt: TGCGCCAGCAGCTTGATGGGGAACACTGAAGCTTTCTTT
j_gene: TRBJ1-5; abundance: medium-sized; d_gene: TRBD1; v_gene: TRBV6-1; CDR3aa: CASSVRQGMLQPQHF; CDR3nt: TGTGCCAGCAGTGTCCGACAGGGCATGTTGCAGCCCCAGCATTTT
j_gene: TRBJ2-1; abundance: .; d_gene: TRBD2; v_gene: TRBV19; CDR3aa: CASTLGLAGYNEQFF; CDR3nt: TGTGCCAGTACCCTGGGACTAGCGGGATACAATGAGCAGTTCTTC
j_gene: TRBJ2-4; abundance: .; d_gene: TRBD2; v_gene: TRBV6-2/TRBV6-3; CDR3aa: CASSLTGTSGRTPKNIQYF; CDR3nt: TGTGCCAGCAGTTTAACCGGGACTAGCGGGAGGACTCCCAAAAACATTCAGTACTTC
j_gene: TRBJ1-5; abundance: .; d_gene: .; v_gene: TRBV6-2/TRBV6-3; CDR3aa: CASSYLDKPGNQPQHF; CDR3nt: TGTGCCAGCAGTTATTTGGACAAACCGGGGAATCAGCCCCAGCATTTT
j_gene: TRBJ2-2; abundance: few; d_gene: .; v_gene: TRBV7-3; CDR3aa: CASSLANGELFF; CDR3nt: TGTGCCAGCAGCTTAGCGAACGGGGAGCTGTTTTTT
j_gene: TRBJ2-1; abundance: few; d_gene: .; v_gene: TRBV7-2; CDR3aa: CASSLEADRLLSYNEQFF; CDR3nt: TGTGCCAGCAGCTTAGAGGCCGACAGACTACTCTCCTACAATGAGCAGTTCTTC
j_gene: TRBJ1-1; abundance: .; d_gene: .; v_gene: TRBV6-1; CDR3aa: CASSTIGGTEAFF; CDR3nt: TGTGCCAGCAGCACGATAGGGGGGACTGAAGCTTTCTTT
j_gene: TRBJ1-6; abundance: .; d_gene: .; v_gene: TRBV2; CDR3aa: CASSVIYSPLHF; CDR3nt: TGTGCCAGCAGTGTGATATATTCACCCCTCCACTTT
j_gene: TRBJ2-1; abundance: .; d_gene: .; v_gene: TRBV7-3; CDR3aa: CASSLTPRGRGNEQFF; CDR3nt: TGTGCCAGCAGCTTAACTCCCAGGGGCAGGGGCAATGAGCAGTTCTTC
j_gene: TRBJ2-3; abundance: .; d_gene: .; v_gene: TRBV20-1; CDR3aa: CSARGQGGSTDTQYF; CDR3nt: TGCAGTGCTAGAGGGCAGGGGGGGTCCACAGATACGCAGTATTTT
j_gene: TRBJ2-7; abundance: .; d_gene: .; v_gene: TRBV5-5; CDR3aa: CASSSPGSGEQYF; CDR3nt: TGTGCCAGCAGCTCGCCGGGGAGCGGCGAGCAGTACTTC
j_gene: TRBJ2-1; abundance: .; d_gene: TRBD2; v_gene: TRBV5-4; CDR3aa: CASSRETSGRWNEQFF; CDR3nt: TGTGCCAGCAGCAGAGAGACTAGCGGGAGATGGAATGAGCAGTTCTTC
j_gene: TRBJ1-1; abundance: .; d_gene: TRBD1; v_gene: TRBV19; CDR3aa: CATEGQTFTEAFF; CDR3nt: TGTGCCACCGAGGGACAGACATTCACTGAAGCTTTCTTT
j_gene: TRBJ2-5; abundance: .; d_gene: .; v_gene: TRBV12-3/TRBV12-4; CDR3aa: CASSRVQETQYF; CDR3nt: TGTGCCAGCAGTCGGGTCCAAGAGACCCAGTACTTC
j_gene: TRBJ2-2; abundance: few; d_gene: .; v_gene: TRBV20-1; CDR3aa: CSVTDGGSNTGELFF; CDR3nt: TGCAGTGTCACGGATGGGGGGTCGAACACCGGGGAGCTGTTTTTT
j_gene: TRBJ2-3; abundance: .; d_gene: TRBD2; v_gene: TRBV20-1; CDR3aa: CSARRLRAGVAADTQYF; CDR3nt: TGCAGTGCTAGACGCCTACGAGCGGGAGTGGCGGCAGATACGCAGTATTTT
j_gene: TRBJ2-7; abundance: .; d_gene: TRBD1; v_gene: TRBV4-1; CDR3aa: CASSHGTGGTYEQYF; CDR3nt: TGCGCCAGCAGCCACGGGACAGGGGGAACCTACGAGCAGTACTTC
j_gene: TRBJ2-5; abundance: .; d_gene: TRBD2; v_gene: TRBV7-8; CDR3aa: CASDPGVSGISLETQYF; CDR3nt: TGTGCCAGCGACCCCGGCGTTAGCGGGATCTCCTTAGAGACCCAGTACTTC
j_gene: TRBJ2-3; abundance: .; d_gene: TRBD2; v_gene: TRBV7-3; CDR3aa: CASSLTGGGARTQYF; CDR3nt: TGTGCCAGCAGCTTAACGGGCGGGGGGGCCCGAACGCAGTATTTT
j_gene: TRBJ1-1; abundance: .; d_gene: TRBD1; v_gene: TRBV6-4; CDR3aa: CASSTPTIPEGQMNTEAFF; CDR3nt: TGTGCCAGCAGTACACCCACTATACCCGAGGGACAGATGAACACTGAAGCTTTCTTT
j_gene: TRBJ2-2; abundance: .; d_gene: .; v_gene: TRBV5-1; CDR3aa: CASSPTGTGELFF; CDR3nt: TGCGCCAGCAGCCCTACTGGAACCGGGGAGCTGTTTTTT
j_gene: TRBJ2-5; abundance: .; d_gene: .; v_gene: TRBV21-1; CDR3aa: CASTRQGAEETQYF; CDR3nt: TGTGCCAGCACCCGACAGGGGGCGGAGGAGACCCAGTACTTC
j_gene: TRBJ2-7; abundance: .; d_gene: .; v_gene: TRBV6-1; CDR3aa: CASRDMYEQYF; CDR3nt: TGTGCCAGCAGAGACATGTACGAGCAGTACTTC
j_gene: TRBJ2-3; abundance: .; d_gene: TRBD2; v_gene: TRBV6-2/TRBV6-3; CDR3aa: CASRSGLFLYTQYF; CDR3nt: TGTGCCAGCCGCTCGGGACTATTTTTATATACGCAGTATTTT
j_gene: TRBJ2-3; abundance: .; d_gene: .; v_gene: TRBV20-1; CDR3aa: CSARGGVITDTQYF; CDR3nt: TGCAGTGCTAGAGGAGGGGTTATCACAGATACGCAGTATTTT
j_gene: TRBJ2-2; abundance: .; d_gene: .; v_gene: TRBV2; CDR3aa: CASMEDTGELFF; CDR3nt: TGTGCCAGCATGGAGGACACCGGGGAGCTGTTTTTT